A selection of T cell receptor beta chains follows, all from one sample in a study of cytomegalovirus exposure and HLA in healthy donors. This table comes from immunoSEQ multiplex PCR, and its TCRdb copy is limited to in-frame clones, with some not included. Here the sample spans 95,000 to 110,000 clones, around three quarters being singletons. Sequences were obtained from PBMCs. These receptors were collected from a man aged 25 to 45 in good health and CMV-seronegative. Each CDR3 is given without its conserved first and last residue. The order of the fields is V gene, CDR3 length, J gene, clone size, CDR3 protein. Clone sizes are given selectively: once, few, many, or a class where the clone is expanded.

v_gene: TRBV30; len: 11; j_gene: TRBJ1-1; abundance: few; CDR3aa: AWKSQGNTEAF
v_gene: TRBV9; len: 10; j_gene: TRBJ1-2; abundance: NA; CDR3aa: ASSVEGDGYT
v_gene: TRBV9; len: 12; j_gene: TRBJ2-3; abundance: NA; CDR3aa: ASSAASFPDTQY
v_gene: TRBV5-4; len: 13; j_gene: TRBJ2-5; abundance: NA; CDR3aa: ASRRDRGSQETQY
v_gene: TRBV15; len: 11; j_gene: TRBJ1-4; abundance: NA; CDR3aa: ATSRKDREKLF
v_gene: TRBV4-2; len: 12; j_gene: TRBJ2-1; abundance: NA; CDR3aa: ASSQETSSGEQF
v_gene: TRBV13; len: 12; j_gene: TRBJ1-2; abundance: NA; CDR3aa: ASSQGQGAYGYT
v_gene: TRBV7-8; len: 15; j_gene: TRBJ2-2; abundance: NA; CDR3aa: ASSPFGVAGGPRELF
v_gene: TRBV7-3; len: 13; j_gene: TRBJ1-2; abundance: NA; CDR3aa: ASSKLPGTPYGYT
v_gene: TRBV28; len: 10; j_gene: TRBJ1-2; abundance: NA; CDR3aa: ASSTDLYGYT
v_gene: TRBV13; len: 13; j_gene: TRBJ2-7; abundance: NA; CDR3aa: ASSLGQGANYEQY
v_gene: TRBV9; len: 12; j_gene: TRBJ2-1; abundance: NA; CDR3aa: ASSLAESYNEQF
v_gene: TRBV7-9; len: 14; j_gene: TRBJ2-3; abundance: NA; CDR3aa: ASSFASGTSTDTQY
v_gene: TRBV5-4; len: 14; j_gene: TRBJ1-2; abundance: NA; CDR3aa: ASSLVGTGASYGYT
v_gene: TRBV6-5; len: 13; j_gene: TRBJ1-6; abundance: once; CDR3aa: ASSYQTGTNSPLH
v_gene: TRBV6-1; len: 16; j_gene: TRBJ2-7; abundance: NA; CDR3aa: ASSVRTSGRPAAYEQY
v_gene: TRBV6-5; len: 8; j_gene: TRBJ2-7; abundance: medium-sized; CDR3aa: ASRGAEQY
v_gene: TRBV18; len: 13; j_gene: TRBJ2-5; abundance: NA; CDR3aa: ASFRDRGRAETQY
v_gene: TRBV2; len: 13; j_gene: TRBJ2-1; abundance: NA; CDR3aa: ASSSGGTYYNEQF
v_gene: TRBV5-8; len: 14; j_gene: TRBJ1-6; abundance: NA; CDR3aa: ASTKDGGVSNSPLH
v_gene: TRBV27; len: 13; j_gene: TRBJ1-4; abundance: NA; CDR3aa: ASSLATGHNEKLF
v_gene: TRBV21-1; len: 17; j_gene: TRBJ2-2; abundance: NA; CDR3aa: ASSPRRAHPRANTGELF
v_gene: TRBV19; len: 15; j_gene: TRBJ1-5; abundance: few; CDR3aa: ASSRRTGQYSNQPQH
v_gene: TRBV11-1; len: 16; j_gene: TRBJ2-1; abundance: few; CDR3aa: ASSLGLAGGTALNEQF
v_gene: TRBV9; len: 13; j_gene: TRBJ1-2; abundance: NA; CDR3aa: ASSVEVGAGLGYT
v_gene: TRBV6-1; len: 9; j_gene: TRBJ1-1; abundance: once; CDR3aa: ASNEGTEAF
v_gene: TRBV15; len: 13; j_gene: TRBJ2-7; abundance: NA; CDR3aa: ATSREAGASYEQY
v_gene: TRBV27; len: 15; j_gene: TRBJ1-4; abundance: NA; CDR3aa: ASSFGLPGQGGEKLF
v_gene: TRBV5-6; len: 13; j_gene: TRBJ2-7; abundance: NA; CDR3aa: ASKEGAAYSYEQY